What follows is one TCR beta chain and its context. The antigen is not known. One entry per CDR3 protein results from TCRdb running MiXCR on the reads. The table lists roughly 120,000 distinct CDR3 sequences, around 28% of them singletons. This CDR3 contains 13 residues. V was pared by 9 bases and J by 7 bases, with 11 bases of the junction left unmatched. The germline V gene encodes CDR1 LNHDA and CDR2 SQIVND (reference sequence). The record originates from a study of T cell repertoires in cytomegalovirus infection. Study information: Shared public TCR beta signatures pointed to both CMV infection and a matching HLA type. Study conclusions and caveats: The ex vivo response was dominated by HLA-C-restricted CMV-specific TCR beta clonotypes.

The origin of this receptor is a human donor in good health (CMV status not recorded). Some clones in this sample may be carry-over from other donors' samples. Sequencing was performed on CD8+ T cells from cultured PBMCs, taken from culture after CMV antigen stimulation. The chain couples TRBV19 to TRBJ1-1; the match to TRBD1 covers 7 bases. CDR3 nucleotides: TGTGCCAGCACGTACCTTGGACAGGTTGAAGCTTTCTTT. Encoded protein: CASTYLGQVEAFF.